A single sample is the source of the 9 T cell receptor beta chains below, sequenced in a study of early T cells in non-severe SARS-CoV-2 infection. TCRdb re-analysed the 5' RACE reads in MiXCR, keeping a single row per CDR3 protein. The table records about 22,000 distinct CDR3 sequences, less than 4.5% of them present only once. The specimen sequenced was whole blood. The source is an adult who was a healthcare worker with PCR-confirmed SARS-CoV-2 infection or an uninfected control (not recorded which).

The rearrangement links TRBV14 to TRBJ2-6; tentatively, D is TRBD1 (6 bases). The CDR3 runs 18 residues. Germline V gives CDR1 SGHDN, CDR2 FVKESK. The V end lost 1 base, the J end lost 5 bases, and 18 bases lay between the germline ends. CDR3 in DNA: TGTGCCAGCAGCCAAGGTAACAGGGTGGCTCTGCGGGCCAACGTCCTGACTTTC. Its protein product is CASSQGNRVALRANVLTF.

This clonotype was observed many times. The chain links TRBV20-1 to TRBJ1-6, with 9 bases aligning to TRBD1. CDR1 and CDR2 from the germline V gene are DFQATT and SNEGSKA (reference sequence). J was trimmed by 5 bases and V by 1 base; bases with no gene match: 12. The CDR3 covers 18 residues. The CDR3 DNA sequence: TGCAGTGCTAGAGTGTACCCTGGGACAGGGCGCAATAATTCACCCCTCCACTTT. The encoded protein is CSARVYPGTGRNNSPLHF.

This chain links TRBV6-2 or TRBV6-3 with TRBJ1-1; 9 nucleotides agree with TRBD1. CDR1 and CDR2 from the germline V gene are MNHEY and SVGEGT. The V segment lost 6 bases and the J segment 5 bases; nucleotides outside the gene matches: 13. The CDR3 sequence is 16 residues long. The CDR3 loop reads CASRLGQGILRTEAFF. In DNA, the CDR3 is TGTGCCAGCAGATTGGGACAGGGAATCCTCCGGACTGAAGCTTTCTTT.

There are many counts of this clonotype. This chain links TRBV6-1 with TRBJ1-1; 7 bases line up with TRBD1. Germline trimming cut 5 bases from V and 4 bases from J; bases unmatched to any gene: 7. Germline CDR1 MNHNS, CDR2 SASEGT. CDR3 length: 14 residues. The CDR3 sequence is CASSRDSRSTEAFF. The CDR3 coding sequence is TGTGCCAGCAGTAGGGACAGCCGATCCACTGAAGCTTTCTTT.

This clonotype was detected many times. The J gene is TRBJ1-2, the V gene TRBV2; 7 nucleotides match TRBD1. This CDR3 is built from 13 residues. Trimming removed 8 bases from V and 8 bases from J; junction bases left unmatched: 11. CDR1 and CDR2 (germline): SNHLY, FYNNEI. The CDR3 loop reads CASGTGEVGGYTF. The CDR3 DNA sequence: TGTGCCAGCGGCACAGGGGAGGTTGGCGGCTACACCTTC.

In its sample, this clonotype was seen many times. The chain has TRBV6-5 and TRBJ1-2; 7 bases fit TRBD1. Germline loops: CDR1 MNHEY, CDR2 SVGAGI. The V and J ends lost 2 bases and 4 bases, in that order; junction bases with no gene match: 7. CDR3 length: 15 amino acids. CDR3 loop: CASSYRDSGGYGYTF. In nucleotides, the CDR3 is TGTGCCAGCAGTTACCGGGACTCAGGGGGCTATGGCTACACCTTC.

There are many counts of this clonotype. The CDR3 DNA reads as TGTGCCAGCAGCGTAGCCAGTGGAAATCTCATGAACACTGAAGCTTTCTTT. Translation gives CASSVASGNLMNTEAFF. The chain combines TRBV9 with TRBJ1-1, with unresolved D. Germline lookup yields CDR1 SGDLS and CDR2 YYNGEE. CDR3 length: 17 amino acids. Trimming cost V 0 bases and J 0 bases, with 15 bases left between them.

Ten or more counts support this clonotype. The chain combines TRBV29-1 with TRBJ2-1, with unresolved D. The CDR3 sequence is 12 residues long. The ends were cut back, 1 base at V and 8 bases at J, with 9 bases in the middle. Per germline, CDR1 SQVTM and CDR2 ANQGSEA. The CDR3 here is CSVEGEGYEQFF. In DNA, the CDR3 is TGCAGCGTTGAAGGAGAAGGGTATGAGCAGTTCTTC.

This clonotype was counted at least ten times. The chain has TRBV7-6 and TRBJ2-7; tentatively, D is TRBD2 (6 bases). Germline-derived CDR1 and CDR2 are SGHVS and FNYEAQ. The CDR3 length is 14 residues. V lost 3 bases and J lost 2, with 11 bases in between. The CDR3 loop is CASSFSGPPYEQYF. The CDR3 nucleotides read TGTGCCAGCAGCTTTAGCGGCCCACCCTACGAGCAGTACTTC.